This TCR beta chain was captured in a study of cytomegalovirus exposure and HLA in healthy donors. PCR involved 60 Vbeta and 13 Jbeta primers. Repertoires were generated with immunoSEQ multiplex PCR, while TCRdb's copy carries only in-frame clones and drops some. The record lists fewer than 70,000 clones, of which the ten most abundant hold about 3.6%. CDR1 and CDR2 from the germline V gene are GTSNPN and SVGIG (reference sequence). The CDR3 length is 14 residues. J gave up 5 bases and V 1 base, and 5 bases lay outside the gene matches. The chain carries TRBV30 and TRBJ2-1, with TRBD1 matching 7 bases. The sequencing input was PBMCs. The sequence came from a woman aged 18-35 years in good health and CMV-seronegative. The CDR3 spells CAWSGQGYHNEQFF. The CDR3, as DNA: TGTGCCTGGAGTGGACAGGGCTACCACAATGAGCAGTTCTTC.